Listed below are T cell receptor beta chains from one sample, sequenced in a study of CD8+ T cells in alopecia areata. The method was immunoSEQ multiplex PCR; TCRdb's version includes in-frame clones alone and lacks a portion of them. The data contain some 190,000 clones, approximately 70% of them seen just once; the ten biggest clones take up 1% to 1.5%. Specimen: CD4+ T cells sorted from blood, collected at approximately week 44, from a patient treated with tofacitinib. The receptors here all came from a human donor with alopecia areata. CDR3s leave out the opening cysteine and the closing phenylalanine or tryptophan. Each record gives: V gene, J gene, clone size, CDR3 protein. Only some rows state a clone size, as once, few, many or a class for expanded clones.

>TRBV9|TRBJ1-6|many
ASSPGTGNSPLH
>TRBV5-1|TRBJ2-5|once
ASTSGGAQETQY
>TRBV6-6|TRBJ2-3|many
ASSSSGLATTHTQY
>TRBV30|TRBJ2-7|.
AWSRLEGRSYEQY
>TRBV7-9|TRBJ2-3|.
ASSISLAGGPDTDTQY
>TRBV7-6|TRBJ2-5|.
ASSKASGSQGETQY
>TRBV29-1|TRBJ2-3|.
SAPGSTSTDTQY
>TRBV30|TRBJ1-6|.
AWSDGQGRSYNSPLH
>TRBV29-1|TRBJ1-1|.
SVKNRAAGNTEAF
>TRBV4-3|TRBJ2-2|.
ASSQDWTSANTGELF
>TRBV9|TRBJ1-1|.
ASSVLGGDEAF
>TRBV13|TRBJ2-6|.
ASSLIDSGANVLT
>TRBV29-1|TRBJ1-4|.
SATHGNEKLF
>TRBV7-2|TRBJ1-5|once
ASSSGGVQPQH
>TRBV5-1|TRBJ1-2|.
ASSLWSSGQGRYYGYT
>TRBV2|TRBJ1-2|.
ASRGQGDYGYT
>TRBV6-5|TRBJ1-1|once
ASTLQVGGTEAF
>TRBV11-2|TRBJ1-1|once
ASSLGGIREAF
>TRBV29-1|TRBJ2-3|once
SVGDRAFATSTDTQY
>TRBV4-3|TRBJ1-6|.
ASSQDERGGSPLH
>TRBV4-3|TRBJ1-5|.
ASSQDLRSRGGQPQH
>TRBV29-1|TRBJ1-2|.
SVDPWFPKNT
>TRBV18|TRBJ2-1|.
ASSQTRNNEQF
>TRBV29-1|TRBJ1-4|.
SAARGTTNEKLF
>TRBV27|TRBJ2-1|few
ASSLHRVLF
>TRBV14|TRBJ1-1|.
ASSQITAGTEAF
>TRBV29-1|TRBJ1-1|.
SVEDYKVQSTEAF
>TRBV29-1|TRBJ2-1|.
SVRSRDRGPVFEQF